This T cell receptor beta chain was sequenced for a study of shared clonotypes between healthy human individuals. Overall study context: Plates per donor: three CD4 naive, three CD4 memory, two CD8 naive, one CD8 memory. Study results and limitations: Despite large depth, sorted-subset datasets appeared incompletely sequenced. What naive subsets generally showed was a larger estimated richness than memory subsets showed. An effect of sequencing depth on clonotype sharing among donors was expected.

A word on this clone: What it binds is unknown.

Some clones are missing from TCRdb's copy, which holds only in-frame ones; the method was immunoSEQ multiplex PCR. The sample consists of 850,000 to 1,200,000 clones, more than 65% of them appearing once. With 3 bases clipped from V and 0 bases from J, the junction kept 9 bases outside the gene matches. Germline lookup yields CDR1 MNHNS and CDR2 SASEGT. This CDR3 has 19 residues. V gene TRBV6-1 combines with J gene TRBJ1-6, with 9 bases fitting TRBD1. Material for sequencing was memory CD4+ T cells sorted from blood. Subset: CD45RA-negative fraction. The TCR originated in a man younger than 35 in good health. The CDR3 sequence is CASSDTGTGTRSYNSPLHF. CDR3 nucleotides: TGTGCCAGCAGTGATACCGGGACAGGGACCCGCTCCTATAATTCACCCCTCCACTTT.